The 29 T cell receptor beta chains reported below all come from one sample, sequenced in a study of CD8+ T cells in alopecia areata. As for treatment: oral pan-JAK inhibitor, 5-10 mg twice daily. Extraction of RNA preceded its reverse transcription into cDNA, which served as the sequencing template. Generated by immunoSEQ multiplex PCR, the TCRdb table keeps only in-frame clones and is missing some. The repertoire holds 200,000 to 250,000 clones, approximately 70% seen once, with roughly 1.2% in the top ten. The sample was CD4+ T cells sorted from blood, taken at week 44, from a patient treated with tofacitinib. The source is a human donor with alopecia areata.

This clone has a handful of counts. The J gene is TRBJ2-2, the V gene TRBV19, with D perhaps being TRBD1 or TRBD2 (5 bases each). Germline CDR1 reads LNHDA; CDR2 reads SQIVND (reference sequence). Trimming stripped 7 bases from V and 4 bases from J, with 13 bases between. This CDR3 contains 14 residues. CDR3 sequence (DNA): TGTGCCAGTACCCTGGGACCCTCCACCGGGGAGCTGTTTTTT. This encodes CASTLGPSTGELFF.

This chain joins TRBV29-1 and TRBJ2-3; no clear D gene. The CDR3 is made up of 10 amino acids. The V end was cut by 7 bases, the J end by 8 bases, with 10 bases between. CDR1 is SQVTM, CDR2 ANQGSEA, per germline. This chain's CDR3 is CSAGTLTQYF. The CDR3 nucleotides are TGCAGCGCTGGAACTCTTACGCAGTATTTT.

The genes are TRBV4-3 and TRBJ1-2; no reliable D call. V was cut by 0 bases and J by 8 bases, with 16 bases left in between. The CDR3 has 15 residues. Looked up from germline, CDR1 is LGHNA and CDR2 is YSLEER. The CDR3: CASSQERGPAWGYTF. CDR3 in DNA: TGCGCCAGCAGCCAAGAGCGCGGACCTGCCTGGGGCTACACCTTC.

The gene calls are TRBV14 and TRBJ2-7; no clear D gene. Germline CDR1 reads SGHDN; CDR2 reads FVKESK. The CDR3 sequence is 12 residues long. Trimming cost V 2 bases and J 1 base, with 3 bases left between them. CDR3 sequence reads: CASSQSSYEQYF. The CDR3 DNA is TGTGCCAGCAGCCAATCTTCCTACGAGCAGTACTTC.

The rearrangement uses TRBV2 and TRBJ2-4, with 8 bases matching TRBD1. With V trimmed by 0 bases and J by 5 bases, 6 bases remained unmatched. The length of the CDR3 is 16 residues. The germline CDR1 and CDR2 sequences are SNHLY and FYNNEI. Here the CDR3 reads CASSEALSGGQNIQYF. DNA for the CDR3: TGTGCCAGCAGTGAAGCGCTGTCAGGGGGCCAAAACATTCAGTACTTC.

This chain links TRBV7-2 with TRBJ1-1; D ambiguous. The V end lost 3 bases, the J end lost 3 bases, and 14 bases lay between the germline ends. The germline CDR1 and CDR2 sequences are SGHTA and FQGNSA. CDR3 length equals 15 residues. In DNA, the CDR3 is TGTGCCAGCAGCTTTAGGCAATCATCGGACACTGAAGCTTTCTTT. Protein sequence: CASSFRQSSDTEAFF. The entire variable domain, with the rest obtained from reference TRBV7-2 and TRBJ1-1, is as follows: GAGVSQSPSNKVTEKGKDVELRCDPISGHTALYWYRQSLGQGLEFLIYFQGNSAPDKSGLPSDRFSAERTGGSVSTLTIQRTQQEDSAVYLCASSFRQSSDTEAFFGQGTRLTVV.

The chain couples TRBV30 to TRBJ1-2, with D hard to call. There are 12 residues in the CDR3. The germline V and J ends were trimmed by 2 bases and 3 bases, with 7 bases remaining between them. Germline V lookup: CDR1 GTSNPN, CDR2 SVGIG (reference sequence). CDR3 DNA sequence: TGTGCCTGGAGTAGCATGGACTATGGCTACACCTTC. Translated, it gives CAWSSMDYGYTF.

The rearrangement uses TRBV10-3 and TRBJ2-4; 7 nucleotides align to TRBD2. The CDR3 is 13 residues long. V shed 8 bases, J shed 9 bases, and the junction held 10 bases outside the gene matches. Germline-derived CDR1 and CDR2 are ENHRY and SYGVKD. The CDR3 region has the DNA TGTGCCATCGGAGAGCCCTGGGGGGGCATTCAGTACTTC. Its translation: CAIGEPWGGIQYF.

V and J are TRBV29-1 and TRBJ1-3; D ambiguous. The CDR3 contains 14 residues. Germline V CDR1 and CDR2: SQVTM, ANQGSEA. V lost 7 bases and J 1 base, leaving 14 bases between the germline ends. The CDR3 region has the DNA TGCAGCGCCTGGACGGAGGTATCTGGAAACACCATATATTTT. Amino acid sequence: CSAWTEVSGNTIYF. The complete variable domain, with remaining parts taken from reference TRBV29-1 and TRBJ1-3, reads SAVISQKPSRDICQRGTSLTIQCQVDSQVTMMFWYRQQPGQSLTLIATANQGSEATYESGFVIDKFPISRPNLTFSTLTVSNMSPEDSSIYLCSAWTEVSGNTIYFGEGSWLTVV.

This chain uses TRBV9 with TRBJ1-4; a weak D match, TRBD1 (5 bases). CDR1 is SGDLS and CDR2 is YYNGEE in the germline V gene. Trimming took off 0 bases at V and 7 bases at J, with 13 bases between the two ends. The CDR3 spans 15 residues. The CDR3 DNA sequence: TGTGCCAGCAGCGTAGGGAGGGGTAGCGGTGAAAAACTGTTTTTT. Encoded protein: CASSVGRGSGEKLFF.

This clone was seen only a few times. The chain employs TRBV29-1 and TRBJ1-1; D is uncertain. V was shortened by 5 bases and J by 5 bases, with 9 bases between the two germline ends. The CDR3 is 11 residues long. Germline CDR1 and CDR2: SQVTM and ANQGSEA. The CDR3 loop is CSVLSGTEAFF. CDR3 coding DNA: TGCAGCGTTCTCAGTGGGACTGAAGCTTTCTTT. Complete variable domain (other parts from reference TRBV29-1 and TRBJ1-1): SAVISQKPSRDICQRGTSLTIQCQVDSQVTMMFWYRQQPGQSLTLIATANQGSEATYESGFVIDKFPISRPNLTFSTLTVSNMSPEDSSIYLCSVLSGTEAFFGQGTRLTVV.

The sample holds a few counts of this clone. The rearrangement uses TRBV10-3 and TRBJ2-5, with a possible D match to TRBD1 (6 bases). The V end was cut by 6 bases, the J end by 5 bases, with 13 bases between. This CDR3 has 13 residues. Germline assignment: CDR1 ENHRY and CDR2 SYGVKD. The CDR3 is CAISPQGSETQYF. DNA for the CDR3: TGTGCCATCAGCCCTCAGGGGTCGGAGACCCAGTACTTC.

CDR3 amino acids: CAWSSGGGNQPQHF. CDR3 in DNA: TGTGCCTGGAGTAGCGGGGGCGGCAATCAGCCCCAGCATTTT. The V gene is TRBV30, the J gene TRBJ1-5; TRBD1 might be the D (6 bases). Germline assignment: CDR1 GTSNPN and CDR2 SVGIG (reference sequence). The CDR3 covers 14 residues. The V and J ends lost 2 bases and 2 bases respectively, with 10 bases between them. The variable domain in full, completed from reference TRBV30 and TRBJ1-5, reads SQTIHQWPATLVQPVGSPLSLECTVEGTSNPNLYWYRQAAGRGLQLLFYSVGIGQISSEVPQNLSASRPQDRQFILSSKKLLLSDSGFYLCAWSSGGGNQPQHFGDGTRLSIL.

This clone was seen more than once but under ten times. The chain has TRBV29-1 and TRBJ1-1; a weak D match, TRBD1 (5 bases). The CDR3 is made up of 14 amino acids. The germline V gene has CDR1 SQVTM and CDR2 ANQGSEA. Trimming stripped 4 bases from V and 0 bases from J, with 12 bases between. CDR3 sequence reads: CSVGPAGLNTEAFF. DNA of the CDR3: TGCAGCGTTGGGCCGGCAGGGTTGAACACTGAAGCTTTCTTT. Full variable domain (outside the CDR3, taken from reference TRBV29-1 and TRBJ1-1): SAVISQKPSRDICQRGTSLTIQCQVDSQVTMMFWYRQQPGQSLTLIATANQGSEATYESGFVIDKFPISRPNLTFSTLTVSNMSPEDSSIYLCSVGPAGLNTEAFFGQGTRLTVV.

The V gene is TRBV10-1, the J gene TRBJ1-1; 7 nucleotides line up with TRBD1. V was clipped by 3 bases and J by 3 bases; unmatched bases: 1. CDR3 length: 13 residues. The germline gives CDR1 WNHNN, CDR2 SYGVQD (reference sequence). The CDR3 loop reads CASSDGQDTEAFF. The CDR3 nucleotides read TGCGCCAGCAGTGACGGACAGGACACTGAAGCTTTCTTT.

The chain carries TRBV30 and TRBJ2-5, with 8 bases that match TRBD1. V lost 3 bases to trimming and J lost 2 bases; unmatched junction nucleotides: 8. CDR3 size: 15 residues. The V gene's germline CDR1 is GTSNPN and CDR2 SVGIG (reference sequence). Written as DNA, the CDR3 is TGTGCCTGGAGATCTTCAGGGGGCCGGCAAGAGACCCAGTACTTC. Translated, it gives CAWRSSGGRQETQYF.

J is TRBJ1-2 and V is TRBV10-3; 7 bases map to TRBD1. V lost 10 bases, J lost 4 bases, and 9 bases stayed unmatched. The CDR3 totals 13 residues. Germline V gene data show CDR1 as ENHRY and CDR2 as SYGVKD. CDR3 bases: TGTGCCACCGCGGACAGGCAGACCTATGGCTACACCTTC. Translation gives CATADRQTYGYTF.

The genes are TRBV11-3 and TRBJ2-7; D is unresolved. The CDR3 totals 13 residues. Germline V gene sequence: CDR1 SGHNT, CDR2 YENEEA. V dropped 0 bases and J dropped 2 bases, with 5 bases sitting between them. CDR3 DNA sequence: TGTGCCAGCAGCTTAGAGAGTACCTACGAGCAGTACTTC. It translates to CASSLESTYEQYF. Complete variable domain (other parts from reference TRBV11-3 and TRBJ2-7): EAGVVQSPRYKIIEKKQPVAFWCNPISGHNTLYWYLQNLGQGPELLIRYENEEAVDDSQLPKDRFSAERLKGVDSTLKIQPAELGDSAVYLCASSLESTYEQYFGPGTRLTVT.

In regard to this clone: Other DNA sequences within the sample encode an identical CDR3. The chain joins TRBV30 to TRBJ2-1; 7 positions match TRBD1. Unmatched junction bases numbered 3, after V lost 1 base and J lost 6 bases. Germline CDR1 is GTSNPN and CDR2 is SVGIG (reference sequence). CDR3 length: 13 amino acids. The CDR3 DNA sequence: TGTGCCTGGAGTGGAACAGGGGTCAATGAGCAGTTCTTC. Protein product: CAWSGTGVNEQFF.

The CDR3 sequence is CASSYERPEQPQHF. DNA of the CDR3: TGTGCCAGCAGTTACGAACGGCCGGAGCAGCCCCAGCATTTT. The chain uses TRBV6-5 and TRBJ1-5; D gene ambiguous. Per the germline V gene, CDR1 is MNHEY and CDR2 is SVGAGI. This CDR3 contains 14 residues. Deletions cut 2 bases from V and 7 bases from J, with 12 bases between.

This clone was seen just once. The V call is TRBV7-3, the J call TRBJ2-6, with 8 bases aligning to TRBD1. From germline, CDR1 is SGHTA and CDR2 FQGTGA. Unmatched junction bases numbered 2, after V lost 5 bases and J lost 2 bases. The CDR3 covers 15 residues. CDR3 bases: TGTGCCAGCAGCCAGGGGGCCACTGGGGCCAACGTCCTGACTTTC. This sequence encodes CASSQGATGANVLTF.

In DNA form, the CDR3 reads TGTGCCAGCAGTTACTCGCCCGGGGACGTCACGCAGTATTTT. Translation: CASSYSPGDVTQYF. The chain joins TRBV6-5 to TRBJ2-3, with D perhaps assigned TRBD1 or TRBD2 (5 bases each). Trimming took 0 bases from V and 9 from J, leaving 13 bases between them. The CDR3 runs to 14 residues. Per germline, CDR1 MNHEY and CDR2 SVGAGI.

In DNA, the CDR3 is TGTGCCAGTAGTGAACAGCGCGACAATGAGCAGTTCTTC. This encodes CASSEQRDNEQFF. The genes are TRBV19 and TRBJ2-1; D unclear. Germline V CDR1 and CDR2: LNHDA, SQIVND (reference sequence). The length of the CDR3 is 13 residues. The V end lost 5 bases, the J end lost 5 bases, and 10 bases lay between the germline ends. The whole variable domain, remainder taken from reference TRBV19 and TRBJ2-1, is DGGITQSPKYLFRKEGQNVTLSCEQNLNHDAMYWYRQDPGQGLRLIYYSQIVNDFQKGDIAEGYSVSREKKESFPLTVTSAQKNPTAFYLCASSEQRDNEQFFGPGTRLTVL.

The chain combines TRBV27 with TRBJ2-7; TRBD2 is a possible D gene (5 bases). The V gene's germline CDR1 is MNHEY and CDR2 SMNVEV (reference sequence). The CDR3 runs to 17 residues. Trimming stripped 6 bases from V and 0 bases from J, with 21 bases between. The CDR3 bases are TGTGCCAGCAGATCCCCGGGTGCGGGTCCACGCTCCTACGAGCAGTACTTC. It specifies CASRSPGAGPRSYEQYF.

The V and J genes are TRBV11-2 and TRBJ1-1, with D hard to call. Trimming left V 6 bases short and J 1 base short, with 6 bases between. This CDR3 has 12 amino acids. CDR1 SGHAT and CDR2 FQNNGV come from the germline V gene. The CDR3, as DNA: TGTGCCAGCAGGGACCAGAACACTGAAGCTTTCTTT. Its translation: CASRDQNTEAFF.

CDR3 sequence (DNA): TGTGCCAGCAGCGTAGAATCGGTGGAGGGGAGAGGAGGCTACACCTTC. This encodes CASSVESVEGRGGYTF. The V and J genes are TRBV9 and TRBJ1-2; D possibly corresponds to TRBD1 (5 bases). The CDR3 has 16 residues. Trimming cost V 0 bases and J 8 bases, with 20 bases left between them. Germline V CDR1 and CDR2: SGDLS, YYNGEE.

The chain couples TRBV10-3 to TRBJ1-5, with TRBD1 as a possible D gene (5 bases). The CDR3 totals 14 residues. Trimming removed 3 bases at V and 5 bases at J, with 11 bases between. Germline CDR1 is ENHRY and CDR2 is SYGVKD. The DNA of the CDR3 is TGTGCCATCAGTGACGGACACCTTTATCAGCCCCAGCATTTT. This encodes CAISDGHLYQPQHF.

This clone was recorded a few times. This chain uses TRBV21-1 with TRBJ2-7; TRBD2 reflects the table's D call only, with no check against the DNA. TRBV21-1 is described as a pseudogene. This CDR3 has 12 amino acids. The DNA of the CDR3 is TGTGCCAGGACTAGTCGCTCCTACGAGCAGTACTTC. It yields the protein CARTSRSYEQYF.

This clone showed up just a few times. The genes are TRBV2 and TRBJ1-2, with D hard to call. Trimming pared 10 bases from V and 4 bases from J, leaving 16 bases between. The germline CDR1 and CDR2 sequences are SNHLY and FYNNEI. The CDR3 runs 13 residues. CDR3 nucleotide sequence: TGTGCCATAGCAGTGGGGAGAACCTATGGCTACACCTTC. Translating gives CAIAVGRTYGYTF.